This entry features one T cell receptor (beta chain) sequence. As yet, its antigen is unknown. V gave up 3 bases and J gave up 5 bases, with 14 bases separating them. The CDR3 runs 13 residues. Per the germline V gene, CDR1 is SQVTM and CDR2 is ANQGSEA. This sample stems from a study of T cells after yellow fever vaccination. Making TCR cDNA involved 5'RACE template switching, which added UMIs and a universal primer site. TCRdb used MiXCR to reprocess the 5' RACE reads, holding one entry per CDR3 protein. Here the sample spans 450,000 to 600,000 distinct CDR3 sequences, roughly 12% being singletons. Study results and limitations: Clonotypes appearing in both CD4 and CD8 compartments existed, and their share was small.

This specimen consisted of PBMCs, obtained on the day of the yellow fever booster vaccination. The receptor was derived from a man aged 25 to 40 who received the YFV17D yellow fever vaccine. The rearrangement joins TRBV29-1 to TRBJ2-7, with unresolved D. The CDR3 DNA follows: TGCAGCGTTGAGGTTAATAGGGAAGACGAGCAGTACTTC. It translates to CSVEVNREDEQYF.